This TCR beta chain was captured by sequencing in a study of shared clonotypes between healthy human individuals. This CDR3 is built from 14 residues. The ends were cut back, 9 bases at V and 1 base at J, with 15 bases in the middle. Germline-derived CDR1 and CDR2 are MNHEY and SVGAGI. This clone has only a few counts. Assay: immunoSEQ multiplex PCR; the TCRdb copy retains only in-frame clones and omits some. This sample yields around 1 million clones, of which 76% are seen a single time; over 1.3% belongs to the top ten. The sequence derives from a man between 18 and 29 years old in good health. Material for sequencing was memory CD4+ T cells sorted from blood. Sample subset: CD45RA-negative fraction. The rearrangement joins TRBV6-5 to TRBJ1-1, with no clear D. The CDR3 region has the DNA TGTGCCAGTAGCGGTAGGGAGCCGAACACTGAAGCTTTCTTT. Its translation: CASSGREPNTEAFF.